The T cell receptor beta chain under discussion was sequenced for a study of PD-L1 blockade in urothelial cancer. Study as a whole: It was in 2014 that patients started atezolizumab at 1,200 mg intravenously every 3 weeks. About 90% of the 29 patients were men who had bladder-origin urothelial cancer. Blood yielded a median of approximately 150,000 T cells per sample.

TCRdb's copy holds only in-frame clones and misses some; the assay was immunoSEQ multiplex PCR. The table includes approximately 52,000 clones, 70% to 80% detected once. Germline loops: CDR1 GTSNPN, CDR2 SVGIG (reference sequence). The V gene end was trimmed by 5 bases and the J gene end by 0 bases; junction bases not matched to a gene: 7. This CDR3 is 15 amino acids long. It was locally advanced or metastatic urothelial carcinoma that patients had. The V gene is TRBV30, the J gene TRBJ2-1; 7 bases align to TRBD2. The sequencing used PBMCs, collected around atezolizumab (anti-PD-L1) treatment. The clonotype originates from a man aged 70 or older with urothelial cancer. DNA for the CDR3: TGTGCCTGGGTACTAGCGCTGAGCTCCTACAATGAGCAGTTCTTC. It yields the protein CAWVLALSSYNEQFF.